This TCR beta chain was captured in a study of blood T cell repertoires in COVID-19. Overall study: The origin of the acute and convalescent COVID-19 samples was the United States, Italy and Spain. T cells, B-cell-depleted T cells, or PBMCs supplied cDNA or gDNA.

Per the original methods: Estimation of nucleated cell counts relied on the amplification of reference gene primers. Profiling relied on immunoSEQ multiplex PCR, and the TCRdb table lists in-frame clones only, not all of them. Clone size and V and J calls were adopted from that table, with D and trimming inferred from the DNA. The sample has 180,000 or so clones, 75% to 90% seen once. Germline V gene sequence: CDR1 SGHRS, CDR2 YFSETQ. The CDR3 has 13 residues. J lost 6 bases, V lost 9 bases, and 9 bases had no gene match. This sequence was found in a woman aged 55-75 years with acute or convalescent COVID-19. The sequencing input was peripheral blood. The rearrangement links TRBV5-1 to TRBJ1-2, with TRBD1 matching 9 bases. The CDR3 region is CATQRGDRDGYTF. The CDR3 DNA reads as TGCGCCACCCAAAGGGGGGACAGGGATGGCTACACCTTC.